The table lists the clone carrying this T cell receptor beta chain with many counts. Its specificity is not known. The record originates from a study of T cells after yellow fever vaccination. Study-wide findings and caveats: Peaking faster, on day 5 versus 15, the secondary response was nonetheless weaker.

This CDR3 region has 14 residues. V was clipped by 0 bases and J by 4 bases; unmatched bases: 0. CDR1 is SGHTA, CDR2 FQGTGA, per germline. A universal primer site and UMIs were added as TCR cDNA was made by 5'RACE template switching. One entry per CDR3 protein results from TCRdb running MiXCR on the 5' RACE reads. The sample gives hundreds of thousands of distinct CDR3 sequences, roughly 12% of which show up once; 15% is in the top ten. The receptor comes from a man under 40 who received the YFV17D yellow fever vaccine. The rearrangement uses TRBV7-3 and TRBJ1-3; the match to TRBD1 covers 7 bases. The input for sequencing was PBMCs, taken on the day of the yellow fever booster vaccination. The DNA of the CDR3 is TGTGCCAGCAGCTTAACGACAGGGGGAAACACCATATATTTT. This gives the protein CASSLTTGGNTIYF.